The next 23 T cell receptor beta chains were all read from a single sample in a study of chemoradiotherapy in HPV16-positive cancers. Clones were read by immunoSEQ multiplex PCR, and TCRdb kept only the in-frame ones, dropping some. The repertoire consists of 20,000 to 25,000 clones, with around 90% occurring once and the leading ten covering around 5.3%. The sequences come from blood, collected from a patient who underwent chemoradiotherapy. The receptor source for this set is a human donor with HPV-associated anogenital cancer.

J is TRBJ2-6 and V is TRBV5-1, with unresolved D. Germline V gene lookup returns CDR1 SGHRS and CDR2 YFSETQ. Trimming removed 0 bases at V and 2 bases at J, with 6 bases between. The length of the CDR3 is 15 residues. DNA for the CDR3: TGCGCCAGCAGCTTGGGAACAGCTGGGGCCAACGTCCTGACTTTC. Translated: CASSLGTAGANVLTF. Drawing the rest from reference TRBV5-1 and TRBJ2-6, the complete variable domain is KAGVTQTPRYLIKTRGQQVTLSCSPISGHRSVSWYQQTPGQGLQFLFEYFSETQRNKGNFPGRFSGRQFSNSRSEMNVSTLELGDSALYLCASSLGTAGANVLTFGAGSRLTVL.

This chain links TRBV19 with TRBJ1-5; D is ambiguous. V was cut by 5 bases and J by 3 bases, with 11 bases left in between. This CDR3 has 14 amino acids. Germline CDR1 reads LNHDA; CDR2 reads SQIVND (reference sequence). CDR3 nucleotides: TGTGCCAGTAGTTTATGGGCTCCCAATCAGCCCCAGCATTTT. It translates to CASSLWAPNQPQHF. Looking up the rest from reference TRBV19 and TRBJ1-5 gives the full variable domain: DGGITQSPKYLFRKEGQNVTLSCEQNLNHDAMYWYRQDPGQGLRLIYYSQIVNDFQKGDIAEGYSVSREKKESFPLTVTSAQKNPTAFYLCASSLWAPNQPQHFGDGTRLSIL.

In its sample, this clone was seen once. The CDR3 bases are TGTGCCTGGAGTGTCTCTTCTGGAAACACCATATATTTT. It specifies CAWSVSSGNTIYF. This chain joins TRBV30 and TRBJ1-3; no reliable D call. CDR3 length: 13 residues. Germline-derived CDR1 and CDR2 are GTSNPN and SVGIG (reference sequence). The V gene lost 0 bases and the J gene lost 1 base, with 4 bases spanning the gap.

The chain links TRBV7-2 to TRBJ2-3; D is ambiguous. Trimming left V 4 bases short and J 5 bases short, with 4 bases between. CDR1 is SGHTA and CDR2 is FQGNSA in the germline V gene. The CDR3 is 11 residues long. The CDR3 here is CASSYKDTQYF. The CDR3 nucleotides read TGTGCCAGCAGCTATAAAGATACGCAGTATTTT.

This clone was detected only a few times. V and J are TRBV11-2 and TRBJ1-1; 7 bases fit TRBD1. The CDR3 sequence is 15 residues long. Unmatched junction bases numbered 6, after V lost 5 bases and J lost 0 bases. Germline lookup yields CDR1 SGHAT and CDR2 FQNNGV. CDR3 amino acids: CASSPRTGLNTEAFF. CDR3 DNA: TGTGCCAGCAGCCCCCGGACAGGATTGAACACTGAAGCTTTCTTT.

CDR3 DNA: TGCGCCAGCAGCGATAAACAGGGGGCCATGAGCACTGAAGCTTTCTTT. Protein: CASSDKQGAMSTEAFF. J is TRBJ1-1 and V is TRBV10-2, with 9 bases fitting TRBD1. V trimming: 6 bases; J trimming: 4 bases; junction bases outside the gene matches: 12. Germline V gene sequence: CDR1 WSHSY, CDR2 SAAADI. This CDR3 is 16 amino acids long.

V and J are TRBV15 and TRBJ2-3; D unclear. V was trimmed by 0 bases and J by 2 bases, leaving 6 bases between them. The germline V gene has CDR1 LNHNV and CDR2 YYDKDF (reference sequence). CDR3 length: 14 residues. CDR3 coding DNA: TGTGCCACCAGCAGAGATGTGACCACAGATACGCAGTATTTT. Translated, it gives CATSRDVTTDTQYF. Supplemented by reference TRBV15 and TRBJ2-3, the full variable domain reads DAMVIQNPRYQVTQFGKPVTLSCSQTLNHNVMYWYQQKSSQAPKLLFHYYDKDFNNEADTPDNFQSRRPNTSFCFLDIRSPGLGDTAMYLCATSRDVTTDTQYFGPGTRLTVL.

V is TRBV2 and J is TRBJ1-1; weak D call: TRBD1 (6 bases). The CDR3 runs 15 residues. Germline V gives CDR1 SNHLY, CDR2 FYNNEI. Trimming took 2 bases from V and 6 from J, leaving 16 bases between them. The chain's CDR3 is CASSELSGARSEAFF. CDR3 nucleotides: TGTGCCAGCAGTGAATTGTCGGGGGCGCGATCTGAAGCTTTCTTT.

The rearrangement joins TRBV19 to TRBJ1-6, with D uncertain. Looked up from germline, CDR1 is LNHDA and CDR2 is SQIVND (reference sequence). The ends were cut back, 3 bases at V and 7 bases at J, with 7 bases in the middle. The CDR3 loop spans 13 amino acids. CDR3 sequence (DNA): TGTGCCAGTAGTATGAAGGGAAATTCACCCCTCCACTTT. This encodes CASSMKGNSPLHF.

This chain joins TRBV29-1 and TRBJ2-7; possible D gene TRBD1, 6 bases. Germline V gene sequence: CDR1 SQVTM, CDR2 ANQGSEA. The length of the CDR3 is 13 residues. V shed 6 bases and J shed 1 base, with 13 bases lying between them. The chain's CDR3 is CSVGATNSYEQYF. CDR3 sequence (DNA): TGCAGCGTGGGGGCGACTAATTCCTACGAGCAGTACTTC.

As DNA, the CDR3 is TGTGCCAGCAGCCCGGAGCGGGGAAACACCATATATTTT. As protein: CASSPERGNTIYF. The J gene is TRBJ1-3, the V gene TRBV6-1; D unclear. In germline, CDR1 is MNHNS, CDR2 SASEGT. The CDR3 is 13 residues long. V was pared by 6 bases and J by 4 bases, with 10 bases between.

The chain couples TRBV27 to TRBJ2-7; 14 nucleotides match TRBD2. Germline CDR1 and CDR2: MNHEY and SMNVEV (reference sequence). The V and J ends lost 3 bases and 0 bases, in that order; junction bases with no gene match: 4. CDR3 size: 17 residues. The CDR3 bases are TGTGCCAGCAGTTTTTTTGGACTAGCGGGGGGCTCCTACGAGCAGTACTTC. Its protein is CASSFFGLAGGSYEQYF.

The CDR3, as DNA: TGTGCCAGCAGCGCCAATAAGGCCACAGATACGCAGTATTTT. This codes for CASSANKATDTQYF. The chain combines TRBV7-9 with TRBJ2-3; D gene unclear. The germline gives CDR1 SEHNR, CDR2 FQNEAQ (reference sequence). This CDR3 region has 14 residues. Trimming took off 5 bases at V and 2 bases at J, with 11 bases between the two ends.

The chain links TRBV5-1 to TRBJ2-1; D remains unclear. The V end was cut by 1 base, the J end by 9 bases, with 20 bases between. There are 16 residues in the CDR3. CDR1 and CDR2 (germline): SGHRS, YFSETQ. The DNA of the CDR3 is TGCGCCAGCAGCTTGTCTTTTCAGGCAGCCGTAGCTGAGCAGTTCTTC. Encoded protein: CASSLSFQAAVAEQFF.

The chain employs TRBV9 and TRBJ1-1; weak D call: TRBD1 (5 bases). Germline values: CDR1 SGDLS, CDR2 YYNGEE. The CDR3 extends over 14 amino acids. The V end was cut by 2 bases, the J end by 1 base, with 9 bases between. CDR3 coding DNA: TGTGCCAGCAGCGTCCAGGGTACGAACACTGAAGCTTTCTTT. Its translation: CASSVQGTNTEAFF.

The genes are TRBV19 and TRBJ2-3; D is uncertain. This CDR3 comprises 15 residues. Germline CDR1 reads LNHDA; CDR2 reads SQIVND (reference sequence). Trimming left V 5 bases short and J 2 bases short, with 14 bases between. CDR3 DNA: TGTGCCAGTAGTGCCGACACAGCTACCACAGATACGCAGTATTTT. Amino acids: CASSADTATTDTQYF. The complete variable domain, with remaining parts taken from reference TRBV19 and TRBJ2-3, reads DGGITQSPKYLFRKEGQNVTLSCEQNLNHDAMYWYRQDPGQGLRLIYYSQIVNDFQKGDIAEGYSVSREKKESFPLTVTSAQKNPTAFYLCASSADTATTDTQYFGPGTRLTVL.

The chain uses TRBV5-1 and TRBJ2-2; TRBD2 aligns across 16 bases. Per germline, CDR1 SGHRS and CDR2 YFSETQ. V was pared by 3 bases and J by 5 bases, with 10 bases of the junction left unmatched. The CDR3 spans 19 residues. CDR3: CASSSLGLAGGLFTGELFF. CDR3 DNA: TGCGCCAGCAGCTCACTGGGACTAGCGGGGGGGCTGTTTACCGGGGAGCTGTTTTTT.

The chain combines TRBV6-5 with TRBJ1-6; 8 positions match TRBD1. V shed 4 bases and J 10 bases; nucleotides not matched to a gene: 3. The CDR3 runs to 13 residues. Germline values: CDR1 MNHEY, CDR2 SVGAGI. This chain's CDR3 is CASSFDRGSPLHF. CDR3 DNA: TGTGCCAGCAGTTTTGACAGGGGATCACCCCTCCACTTT.

This clone showed up just once. The V and J genes are TRBV29-1 and TRBJ1-2; possibly TRBD1 for D (5 bases). Germline CDR1 and CDR2: SQVTM and ANQGSEA. Between the trimmed V and J ends, which lost 3 bases and 8 bases, there was a span of 16 bases. This CDR3 region has 13 residues. CDR3 protein: CSVEINLTGGYTF. For the CDR3, the DNA is TGCAGCGTTGAGATAAACCTTACAGGCGGCTACACCTTC. The whole variable domain, filled in from reference TRBV29-1 and TRBJ1-2, reads SAVISQKPSRDICQRGTSLTIQCQVDSQVTMMFWYRQQPGQSLTLIATANQGSEATYESGFVIDKFPISRPNLTFSTLTVSNMSPEDSSIYLCSVEINLTGGYTFGSGTRLTVV.

The CDR3: CASSSDPFYGYTF. The CDR3 nucleotides read TGTGCCAGCAGCTCTGATCCGTTTTATGGCTACACCTTC. The gene calls are TRBV7-8 and TRBJ1-2; unclear D gene. Germline CDR1 is SGHVS and CDR2 is FQNEAQ. The CDR3 covers 13 residues. Deletions cut 4 bases from V and 5 bases from J, with 11 bases between. The whole variable domain, remainder taken from reference TRBV7-8 and TRBJ1-2, is GAGVSQSPRYKVAKRGQDVALRCDPISGHVSLFWYQQALGQGPEFLTYFQNEAQLDKSGLPSDRFFAERPEGSVSTLKIQRTQQEDSAVYLCASSSDPFYGYTFGSGTRLTVV.

The rearrangement joins TRBV5-4 to TRBJ2-3; 11 bases match TRBD2. Trimming at V came to 1 base and at J to 5 bases, leaving 3 bases not matched to a gene. This CDR3 spans 15 amino acids. Germline CDR1 SGHNT, CDR2 YYREEE (reference sequence). CDR3 loop: CASSLLAGGGDTQYF. The CDR3 bases are TGTGCCAGCAGCTTGCTAGCGGGGGGTGGAGATACGCAGTATTTT.

The genes are TRBV2 and TRBJ1-4; 7 positions match TRBD1. V was pared by 4 bases and J by 7 bases, with 9 bases of the junction left unmatched. Per the germline V gene, CDR1 is SNHLY and CDR2 is FYNNEI. The CDR3 has 15 amino acids. The CDR3 coding sequence is TGTGCCAGCAGTGGGGGAACAGGGGTTGGTGAAAAACTGTTTTTT. Translating it yields CASSGGTGVGEKLFF.

The CDR3 DNA reads as TGTGCCAGCAGTTCACTTCAGGGGTCGGACGAGCAGTACTTC. It codes for CASSSLQGSDEQYF. This chain uses TRBV6-1 with TRBJ2-7; possible D gene TRBD1, 6 bases. Trimming stripped 5 bases from V and 5 bases from J, with 16 bases between. Per the germline V gene, CDR1 is MNHNS and CDR2 is SASEGT. The CDR3 length is 14 residues.